This TCR beta chain is drawn from a study of T cell clonotyping in hematopoietic cell transplantation. Study at large: Recipients' pretransplant samples followed cytoreduction.

The J segment lost 2 bases and the V segment lost 4 bases, leaving 2 bases of the junction unmatched. The CDR3 extends over 15 amino acids. CDR1 is SGHNT and CDR2 is YYREEE in the germline V gene (reference sequence). The protocol was immunoSEQ multiplex PCR, while the TCRdb copy is restricted to in-frame clones and leaves out a portion. In the table there are around 21,000 clones, roughly 90% of which are singletons. A single count supports this clone. Its cognate antigen is unknown. Study observations and caveats: Broader posttransplant TCR repertoire diversity was predicted by graft donor and pretransplant recipient Inverse Simpson Index values. Few recipient clonotypes overlapped donors; over 95% were de novo at given depth.

Time point noted: recipient sample about 28 days before transplant, after cytoreduction. Recipients were bled about 28 days pretransplant and at posttransplant days 30, 100, 180. This material consisted of peripheral blood mononuclear cells, taken before stem cell transplant. This receptor was identified in a man younger than 35 with biphenotypic leukemia. Some clones in this sample may be carry-over from other donors' samples. The chain couples TRBV5-4 to TRBJ2-5; TRBD2 matches 13 bases. Here the CDR3 reads CASSETSGGQETQYF. The CDR3 DNA is TGTGCCAGCAGCGAGACTAGCGGGGGGCAAGAGACCCAGTACTTC.